The 21 T cell receptor beta chains below come from one sample, sequenced in a study of graft-versus-host responses after intestinal transplantation. These TCRs' antigens remain unknown. TCRdb keeps only in-frame clones here, not all; method: immunoSEQ multiplex PCR. The sample consists of 39,000 or so clones, over 90% of them appearing once. The material sequenced was unstimulated CD8+ T cells sorted from spleen or lymph node cells, taken before transplant. These receptors all stem from a human donor who was the organ donor for an intestinal transplant.

V and J are TRBV7-8 and TRBJ2-1; 15 bases align to TRBD2. This CDR3 region has 18 residues. The V gene end was trimmed by 5 bases and the J gene end by 1 base; junction bases not matched to a gene: 6. Per the germline V gene, CDR1 is SGHVS and CDR2 is FQNEAQ. CDR3 coding DNA: TGTGCCAGCAGCCTAGGACTAGCGGGAGGGCCTTCCTACAATGAGCAGTTCTTC. Encoded protein: CASSLGLAGGPSYNEQFF.

The rearrangement links TRBV25-1 to TRBJ2-5; 16 positions agree with TRBD2. V trimming: 7 bases; J trimming: 4 bases; junction bases outside the gene matches: 6. The V gene's germline CDR1 is MGHDK and CDR2 SYGVNS. This CDR3 spans 16 amino acids. DNA for the CDR3: TGTGCCAGCACCGGGACTAGCGGGAGGGACCGAGAGACCCAGTACTTC. This sequence encodes CASTGTSGRDRETQYF.

The chain links TRBV5-1 to TRBJ2-3, with D tentatively TRBD2 (7 bases). There are 16 residues in the CDR3. With 0 bases removed from V and 2 bases from J, the gap between germline ends came to 13 bases. Germline V CDR1 and CDR2: SGHRS, YFSETQ. CDR3 sequence (DNA): TGCGCCAGCAGCTTGGGGAAGGGGGGGAACACAGATACGCAGTATTTT. Translated, it gives CASSLGKGGNTDTQYF. Looking up the rest from reference TRBV5-1 and TRBJ2-3 gives the full variable domain: KAGVTQTPRYLIKTRGQQVTLSCSPISGHRSVSWYQQTPGQGLQFLFEYFSETQRNKGNFPGRFSGRQFSNSRSEMNVSTLELGDSALYLCASSLGKGGNTDTQYFGPGTRLTVL.

This rearrangement joins TRBV27 to TRBJ2-1, with TRBD1 matching 7 bases. V was clipped by 6 bases and J by 7 bases; unmatched bases: 18. Germline-derived CDR1 and CDR2 are MNHEY and SMNVEV (reference sequence). The CDR3 runs 17 residues. The CDR3 DNA follows: TGTGCCAGCAGCCCCGTTATGCCGGGACAGAGCAAGAATGAGCAGTTCTTC. This sequence encodes CASSPVMPGQSKNEQFF.

The rearrangement joins TRBV15 to TRBJ2-5; D could derive from TRBD1 or TRBD2 (6 bases each). Judging by the DNA end, TRBJ2-7 fits better; the J call may be wrong. CDR1 and CDR2 (germline): LNHNV, YYDKDF (reference sequence). The CDR3 totals 15 residues. CDR3 sequence: CATSSPTGRSYEQYF. CDR3 nucleotides: TGTGCCACCAGCAGCCCTACAGGGAGGAGCTACGAGCAGTACTTC.

As DNA, the CDR3 is TGTGCCAGCAGCGTCGCTAACCGGGAGCGGGAGACCCAGTACTTC. This codes for CASSVANRERETQYF. The rearrangement joins TRBV9 to TRBJ2-5; possible D gene TRBD2, 6 bases. The CDR3 totals 15 residues. With 2 bases removed from V and 5 bases from J, the gap between germline ends came to 16 bases. Germline CDR1 and CDR2: SGDLS and YYNGEE.

The rearrangement links TRBV19 to TRBJ1-1, with D possibly matching TRBD1 (5 bases). The V end was cut by 3 bases, the J end by 6 bases, with 11 bases between. The CDR3 consists of 13 residues. The V gene's germline CDR1 is LNHDA and CDR2 SQIVND (reference sequence). The CDR3 loop is CASSMQGSSEAFF. The CDR3 region has the DNA TGTGCCAGTAGTATGCAGGGTTCTTCTGAAGCTTTCTTT.

This clone was picked up one time. The rearrangement uses TRBV4-3 and TRBJ1-3; 8 nucleotides match TRBD1. With V trimmed by 1 base and J by 1 base, 6 bases remained unmatched. This CDR3 contains 17 residues. In germline, CDR1 is LGHNA, CDR2 YSLEER. CDR3 coding DNA: TGCGCCAGCAGCCAAGCTTGGACAGGGAATTCTGGAAACACCATATATTTT. The encoded protein is CASSQAWTGNSGNTIYF.

The gene calls are TRBV4-1 and TRBJ1-3, with D uncertain. The CDR3 is made up of 15 amino acids. Germline CDR1 reads MGHRA; CDR2 reads YSYEKL. The ends were cut back, 0 bases at V and 0 bases at J, with 6 bases in the middle. The CDR3 protein is CASSQDHVSGNTIYF. CDR3 sequence (DNA): TGCGCCAGCAGCCAAGATCACGTCTCTGGAAACACCATATATTTT.

In this sample, this clone turned up once. V gene TRBV9 combines with J gene TRBJ1-2; D is ambiguous. CDR1 is SGDLS and CDR2 is YYNGEE in the germline V gene. The CDR3 has 14 amino acids. Trimming stripped 0 bases from V and 0 bases from J, with 6 bases between. The CDR3 DNA reads TGTGCCAGCAGCGTAGCTACAGCTAACTATGGCTACACCTTC. Translated: CASSVATANYGYTF.

This chain connects TRBV9 to TRBJ2-6; D might be TRBD1 or TRBD2, each matching 5 bases. The CDR3 runs to 16 residues. Germline values: CDR1 SGDLS, CDR2 YYNGEE. The germline V and J ends were trimmed by 4 bases and 2 bases, with 13 bases remaining between them. Here the CDR3 DNA reads TGTGCCAGCAGCACCGGTGGGGGTGCTGGGGCCAACGTCCTGACTTTC. It translates to CASSTGGGAGANVLTF.

This chain joins TRBV2 and TRBJ2-5, with D possibly TRBD2 on 5 matching bases. CDR3 length: 16 amino acids. Trimming took 8 bases from V and 0 from J, leaving 19 bases between them. Germline values: CDR1 SNHLY, CDR2 FYNNEI. The CDR3 reads CASSFTGERYQETQYF. The CDR3 coding sequence is TGTGCCAGCTCCTTCACCGGGGAAAGGTACCAAGAGACCCAGTACTTC.

The CDR3 DNA follows: TGTGCCAGCAGCTTAACGGGCCCAGGAGGGAACTTAGATACGCAGTATTTT. Its protein product is CASSLTGPGGNLDTQYF. This chain links TRBV7-3 with TRBJ2-3; D is perhaps TRBD2 (6 bases). There are 17 residues in the CDR3. CDR1 SGHTA and CDR2 FQGTGA come from the germline V gene. Trimming took 0 bases from V and 5 from J, leaving 18 bases between them.

The genes are TRBV4-1 and TRBJ2-1; TRBD2 agrees at 10 bases. CDR3 size: 19 residues. Germline-derived CDR1 and CDR2 are MGHRA and YSYEKL. Losses at the gene ends were 1 base for V and 4 bases for J; bases not matched to a gene: 13. CDR3 nucleotide sequence: TGCGCCAGCAGCCAAGGGCTAAGCGGGCTAGCGGGAGTGTACAATGAGCAGTTCTTC. Translating gives CASSQGLSGLAGVYNEQFF.

The chain is built from TRBV4-1 and TRBJ1-2; D perhaps matches TRBD1 (5 bases). The CDR3 covers 16 residues. Germline CDR1 is MGHRA and CDR2 is YSYEKL. The V and J ends lost 1 base and 5 bases respectively, with 17 bases between them. CDR3 residues: CASSQVGTFPRYGYTF. The CDR3 nucleotides read TGCGCCAGCAGCCAAGTAGGGACTTTCCCTAGATATGGCTACACCTTC.

This clone was found once. This chain joins TRBV19 and TRBJ2-1, with 11 bases matching TRBD2. Germline loops: CDR1 LNHDA, CDR2 SQIVND (reference sequence). After removal of 3 bases from V and 7 bases from J, the junction contained 20 bases not matched to a gene. This CDR3 contains 20 residues. The CDR3 region is CASSMVESLVAGGDKNEQFF. CDR3 in DNA: TGTGCCAGTAGTATGGTTGAGAGTCTGGTAGCGGGAGGGGATAAAAATGAGCAGTTCTTC.

The chain links TRBV6-5 to TRBJ1-2; D not certain. Germline assignment: CDR1 MNHEY and CDR2 SVGAGI. The CDR3 consists of 13 residues. The ends were cut back, 0 bases at V and 4 bases at J, with 6 bases in the middle. CDR3: CASSYSSPYGYTF. The DNA for the CDR3 is TGTGCCAGCAGTTACTCTTCCCCCTATGGCTACACCTTC.

The chain uses TRBV4-3 and TRBJ2-1; maybe TRBD1 (6 bases). The CDR3 sequence is 16 residues long. Trimming cost V 6 bases and J 4 bases, with 19 bases left between them. Per the germline V gene, CDR1 is LGHNA and CDR2 is YSLEER. Here the CDR3 reads CASSTNRALIYNEQFF. Here the CDR3 DNA reads TGCGCCAGCAGTACCAACAGGGCTTTAATATACAATGAGCAGTTCTTC.

The chain employs TRBV27 and TRBJ2-5; TRBD1 matches 10 bases. Losses at the gene ends were 2 bases for V and 5 bases for J; bases not matched to a gene: 8. Germline V gene lookup returns CDR1 MNHEY and CDR2 SMNVEV (reference sequence). The CDR3 extends over 16 amino acids. This CDR3 is CASSLKPTGGGETQYF. Written as DNA, the CDR3 is TGTGCCAGCAGTTTAAAACCGACAGGGGGCGGGGAGACCCAGTACTTC.

The V and J genes are TRBV7-9 and TRBJ1-2, with D maybe TRBD1 (5 bases). V shed 5 bases and J shed 4 bases, with 17 bases lying between them. This CDR3 is built from 15 residues. Germline loops: CDR1 SEHNR, CDR2 FQNEAQ (reference sequence). This chain's CDR3 is CASSAGPTLLYGYTF. The CDR3, as DNA: TGTGCCAGCAGCGCGGGACCGACGCTTCTCTATGGCTACACCTTC.

This sequence joins TRBV7-8 and TRBJ2-5, with D perhaps TRBD1 (5 bases). The J call may be wrong; the DNA end is better matched by TRBJ2-7. The CDR3 runs to 15 residues. Germline V lookup: CDR1 SGHVS, CDR2 FQNEAQ. The CDR3 DNA sequence: TGTGCCAGCAGCTTAGCAGGGGATTGGTCCTACGAGCAGTACTTC. Its protein is CASSLAGDWSYEQYF.